These 18 T cell receptor beta chains came from one sample sequenced in a study of identical twins. Using its own MiXCR run on the 5' RACE reads, TCRdb lists one record per CDR3 protein. The top ten clones hold 4% to 5% of a sample with 240,000 or so distinct CDR3 sequences, approximately 11% of them seen once. The same sample was also used in a study of yellow fever vaccine responses in identical twins.

Sequences were obtained from memory (CD45RO+) T cells sorted from blood. Every receptor here comes from a woman under 30 in good health.

The CDR3 nucleotides are TGCGCCAGCAGCCGGAACAGGGGAACTGAAGCTTTCTTT. Translating it yields CASSRNRGTEAFF. This chain links TRBV4-3 with TRBJ1-1; 7 bases map to TRBD1. Trimming at V came to 4 bases and at J to 5 bases, leaving 4 bases not matched to a gene. The CDR3 has 13 residues. Germline loops: CDR1 LGHNA, CDR2 YSLEER.

This clonotype has more than one count but fewer than ten. The chain carries TRBV7-2 and TRBJ2-1; the match to TRBD2 covers 8 bases. Trimming took 4 bases from V and 5 from J; bases not matched to a gene: 7. Germline V lookup: CDR1 SGHTA, CDR2 FQGNSA. The CDR3 has 15 residues. CDR3 protein: CASSSHGREDNEQFF. The CDR3 nucleotides are TGTGCCAGCAGCTCCCACGGGCGGGAGGACAATGAGCAGTTCTTC. The full variable domain, its missing parts supplied by reference TRBV7-2 and TRBJ2-1, is GAGVSQSPSNKVTEKGKDVELRCDPISGHTALYWYRQSLGQGLEFLIYFQGNSAPDKSGLPSDRFSAERTGGSVSTLTIQRTQQEDSAVYLCASSSHGREDNEQFFGPGTRLTVL.

The chain employs TRBV27 and TRBJ2-4, with TRBD2 matching 9 bases. Germline CDR1 MNHEY, CDR2 SMNVEV (reference sequence). The CDR3 consists of 18 residues. With V trimmed by 8 bases and J by 1 base, 15 bases remained unmatched. CDR3 sequence reads: CASAPQTSGLRAKNIQYF. As DNA, the CDR3 is TGTGCCAGCGCCCCCCAGACTAGCGGTTTAAGGGCCAAAAACATTCAGTACTTC.

Many counts were recorded for this clonotype. J is TRBJ2-1 and V is TRBV6-5, with 9 nucleotides matching TRBD2. The CDR3 extends over 16 amino acids. Germline CDR1 is MNHEY and CDR2 is SVGAGI. With 2 bases clipped from V and 4 bases from J, the junction kept 6 bases outside the gene matches. In DNA form, the CDR3 reads TGTGCCAGCAGTTACCGCGGGAGGGGGGATTACAATGAGCAGTTCTTC. Translation: CASSYRGRGDYNEQFF.

In its sample, this clonotype was seen many times. This chain joins TRBV29-1 and TRBJ2-7; D gene ambiguous. The V gene's germline CDR1 is SQVTM and CDR2 ANQGSEA. V gave up 4 bases and J gave up 6 bases, with 7 bases separating them. The CDR3 has 10 amino acids. CDR3 bases: TGCAGCGTTGGGGGATCCGAGCAGTACTTC. Amino acids: CSVGGSEQYF.

The V gene is TRBV12-3 or TRBV12-4, the J gene TRBJ2-3; TRBD1 might be the D (5 bases). V was trimmed by 5 bases and J by 0 bases, leaving 12 bases between them. The CDR3 has 15 amino acids. CDR3 protein: CASSTTGSSTDTQYF. Written as DNA, the CDR3 is TGTGCCAGCAGTACAACAGGTTCTAGCACAGATACGCAGTATTTT.

This clonotype was seen a handful of times. CDR3 coding DNA: TGCAGTGCTAGAGATCCCGCTCGGGGGACCCACGAGCAGTACTTC. This sequence encodes CSARDPARGTHEQYF. This rearrangement joins TRBV20-1 to TRBJ2-7; weak D call: TRBD2 (6 bases). The V end was cut by 0 bases, the J end by 5 bases, with 17 bases between. The CDR3 contains 15 residues. CDR1 is DFQATT, CDR2 SNEGSKA, per germline (reference sequence).

The chain recombines TRBV6-2 or TRBV6-3 with TRBJ2-5, with D perhaps matching TRBD1 or TRBD2 (6 bases each). This CDR3 contains 16 residues. CDR1 is MNHEY, CDR2 SVGEGT, per germline. V was clipped by 10 bases and J by 9 bases, with 30 bases between them. The CDR3 protein is CATSQGSGTGPGAQYF. The CDR3 region has the DNA TGTGCCACCTCACAGGGATCCGGGACGGGCCCGGGGGCCCAGTACTTC.

Ten or more counts support this clonotype. The chain has TRBV7-8 and TRBJ2-2; D not resolved. The CDR3 spans 13 residues. Trimming pared 1 base from V and 6 bases from J, leaving 6 bases between. Germline V lookup: CDR1 SGHVS, CDR2 FQNEAQ. CDR3 loop: CASSLVLAGELFF. CDR3 in DNA: TGTGCCAGCAGCTTAGTTTTGGCCGGGGAGCTGTTTTTT.

This clonotype was seen a few times. CDR3 coding DNA: TGTGCCAGCAGCGTAGGGTACAGGGAGACTGAAGCTTTCTTT. It translates to CASSVGYRETEAFF. The rearrangement uses TRBV9 and TRBJ1-1, with a tentative D call TRBD1 (6 bases). This CDR3 is 14 amino acids long. V was clipped by 0 bases and J by 5 bases, with 11 bases between them. From germline, CDR1 is SGDLS and CDR2 YYNGEE.

This clonotype was seen more than once but under ten times. CDR3 region: CASSLASFRQAGYNEQFF. Written as DNA, the CDR3 is TGCGCCAGCAGCTTGGCCTCTTTCAGGCAGGCGGGGTACAATGAGCAGTTCTTC. This chain connects TRBV5-1 to TRBJ2-1; D might be TRBD2 (6 bases). The V gene lost 0 bases and the J gene lost 4 bases, with 20 bases spanning the gap. The CDR3 consists of 18 residues. Germline V CDR1 and CDR2: SGHRS, YFSETQ.

The rearrangement uses TRBV28 and TRBJ2-7; a possible D gene is TRBD1 (5 bases). This CDR3 comprises 15 residues. From germline, CDR1 is MDHEN and CDR2 SYDVKM. V was shortened by 4 bases and J by 1 base, with 14 bases between the two germline ends. The CDR3 is CASSSPDKGSYEQYF. The CDR3 DNA reads as TGTGCCAGCAGTTCCCCGGACAAGGGGTCCTACGAGCAGTACTTC.

This clonotype was picked up a small number of times. The J gene is TRBJ2-3, the V gene TRBV5-1, with D unclear. The CDR3 contains 14 residues. Germline-derived CDR1 and CDR2 are SGHRS and YFSETQ. Between the trimmed V and J ends, which lost 1 base and 6 bases, there was a span of 12 bases. CDR3 sequence (DNA): TGCGCCAGCAGCTTGAGAGGCACCCAGGATACGCAGTATTTT. This translates into CASSLRGTQDTQYF.

In this sample, this clonotype turned up a few times. The chain uses TRBV20-1 and TRBJ2-5; TRBD2 agrees at 13 bases. Germline lookup yields CDR1 DFQATT and CDR2 SNEGSKA (reference sequence). V dropped 5 bases and J dropped 5; count of bases not matched to a gene: 8. The CDR3 runs to 15 residues. CDR3 region: CSAAPTSGGWETQYF. The CDR3 DNA is TGCAGTGCTGCTCCGACTAGCGGGGGGTGGGAGACCCAGTACTTC.

The chain links TRBV20-1 to TRBJ2-2, with TRBD2 matching over 12 bases. From germline, CDR1 is DFQATT and CDR2 SNEGSKA (reference sequence). The J segment lost 1 base and the V segment lost 0 bases, leaving 3 bases of the junction unmatched. This CDR3 comprises 17 residues. The CDR3 region has the DNA TGCAGTGCTAGAGATGTACTAGCGGGAGGGAACACCGGGGAGCTGTTTTTT. This translates into CSARDVLAGGNTGELFF.

This clonotype was seen ten or more times. The chain couples TRBV4-3 to TRBJ2-3; tentative D call: TRBD1 (5 bases). V was cut by 6 bases and J by 5 bases, with 18 bases left in between. CDR3 size: 15 residues. Germline lookup yields CDR1 LGHNA and CDR2 YSLEER. Here the CDR3 DNA reads TGCGCCAGCAGTACCTTAGCCCTAGGGGTAGATACGCAGTATTTT. As protein: CASSTLALGVDTQYF.

This clonotype was counted between two and nine times. This chain links TRBV5-1 with TRBJ1-5; D is unclear. The CDR3 loop spans 14 amino acids. Germline CDR1 SGHRS, CDR2 YFSETQ. Trimming removed 4 bases at V and 7 bases at J, with 15 bases between. Here the CDR3 DNA reads TGCGCCAGCAGCCGAACCGAAAGAGGGCAGCCCCAGCATTTT. Protein product: CASSRTERGQPQHF.

This clonotype was observed a few times. The V gene is TRBV6-5, the J gene TRBJ2-7, with D possibly matching TRBD2 (6 bases). Germline values: CDR1 MNHEY, CDR2 SVGAGI. V was clipped by 5 bases and J by 5 bases, with 16 bases between them. The CDR3 length is 14 residues. The CDR3 DNA reads as TGTGCCAGCAGTAACCCCGGGGGAGGACACGAGCAGTACTTC. Translated, it gives CASSNPGGGHEQYF.